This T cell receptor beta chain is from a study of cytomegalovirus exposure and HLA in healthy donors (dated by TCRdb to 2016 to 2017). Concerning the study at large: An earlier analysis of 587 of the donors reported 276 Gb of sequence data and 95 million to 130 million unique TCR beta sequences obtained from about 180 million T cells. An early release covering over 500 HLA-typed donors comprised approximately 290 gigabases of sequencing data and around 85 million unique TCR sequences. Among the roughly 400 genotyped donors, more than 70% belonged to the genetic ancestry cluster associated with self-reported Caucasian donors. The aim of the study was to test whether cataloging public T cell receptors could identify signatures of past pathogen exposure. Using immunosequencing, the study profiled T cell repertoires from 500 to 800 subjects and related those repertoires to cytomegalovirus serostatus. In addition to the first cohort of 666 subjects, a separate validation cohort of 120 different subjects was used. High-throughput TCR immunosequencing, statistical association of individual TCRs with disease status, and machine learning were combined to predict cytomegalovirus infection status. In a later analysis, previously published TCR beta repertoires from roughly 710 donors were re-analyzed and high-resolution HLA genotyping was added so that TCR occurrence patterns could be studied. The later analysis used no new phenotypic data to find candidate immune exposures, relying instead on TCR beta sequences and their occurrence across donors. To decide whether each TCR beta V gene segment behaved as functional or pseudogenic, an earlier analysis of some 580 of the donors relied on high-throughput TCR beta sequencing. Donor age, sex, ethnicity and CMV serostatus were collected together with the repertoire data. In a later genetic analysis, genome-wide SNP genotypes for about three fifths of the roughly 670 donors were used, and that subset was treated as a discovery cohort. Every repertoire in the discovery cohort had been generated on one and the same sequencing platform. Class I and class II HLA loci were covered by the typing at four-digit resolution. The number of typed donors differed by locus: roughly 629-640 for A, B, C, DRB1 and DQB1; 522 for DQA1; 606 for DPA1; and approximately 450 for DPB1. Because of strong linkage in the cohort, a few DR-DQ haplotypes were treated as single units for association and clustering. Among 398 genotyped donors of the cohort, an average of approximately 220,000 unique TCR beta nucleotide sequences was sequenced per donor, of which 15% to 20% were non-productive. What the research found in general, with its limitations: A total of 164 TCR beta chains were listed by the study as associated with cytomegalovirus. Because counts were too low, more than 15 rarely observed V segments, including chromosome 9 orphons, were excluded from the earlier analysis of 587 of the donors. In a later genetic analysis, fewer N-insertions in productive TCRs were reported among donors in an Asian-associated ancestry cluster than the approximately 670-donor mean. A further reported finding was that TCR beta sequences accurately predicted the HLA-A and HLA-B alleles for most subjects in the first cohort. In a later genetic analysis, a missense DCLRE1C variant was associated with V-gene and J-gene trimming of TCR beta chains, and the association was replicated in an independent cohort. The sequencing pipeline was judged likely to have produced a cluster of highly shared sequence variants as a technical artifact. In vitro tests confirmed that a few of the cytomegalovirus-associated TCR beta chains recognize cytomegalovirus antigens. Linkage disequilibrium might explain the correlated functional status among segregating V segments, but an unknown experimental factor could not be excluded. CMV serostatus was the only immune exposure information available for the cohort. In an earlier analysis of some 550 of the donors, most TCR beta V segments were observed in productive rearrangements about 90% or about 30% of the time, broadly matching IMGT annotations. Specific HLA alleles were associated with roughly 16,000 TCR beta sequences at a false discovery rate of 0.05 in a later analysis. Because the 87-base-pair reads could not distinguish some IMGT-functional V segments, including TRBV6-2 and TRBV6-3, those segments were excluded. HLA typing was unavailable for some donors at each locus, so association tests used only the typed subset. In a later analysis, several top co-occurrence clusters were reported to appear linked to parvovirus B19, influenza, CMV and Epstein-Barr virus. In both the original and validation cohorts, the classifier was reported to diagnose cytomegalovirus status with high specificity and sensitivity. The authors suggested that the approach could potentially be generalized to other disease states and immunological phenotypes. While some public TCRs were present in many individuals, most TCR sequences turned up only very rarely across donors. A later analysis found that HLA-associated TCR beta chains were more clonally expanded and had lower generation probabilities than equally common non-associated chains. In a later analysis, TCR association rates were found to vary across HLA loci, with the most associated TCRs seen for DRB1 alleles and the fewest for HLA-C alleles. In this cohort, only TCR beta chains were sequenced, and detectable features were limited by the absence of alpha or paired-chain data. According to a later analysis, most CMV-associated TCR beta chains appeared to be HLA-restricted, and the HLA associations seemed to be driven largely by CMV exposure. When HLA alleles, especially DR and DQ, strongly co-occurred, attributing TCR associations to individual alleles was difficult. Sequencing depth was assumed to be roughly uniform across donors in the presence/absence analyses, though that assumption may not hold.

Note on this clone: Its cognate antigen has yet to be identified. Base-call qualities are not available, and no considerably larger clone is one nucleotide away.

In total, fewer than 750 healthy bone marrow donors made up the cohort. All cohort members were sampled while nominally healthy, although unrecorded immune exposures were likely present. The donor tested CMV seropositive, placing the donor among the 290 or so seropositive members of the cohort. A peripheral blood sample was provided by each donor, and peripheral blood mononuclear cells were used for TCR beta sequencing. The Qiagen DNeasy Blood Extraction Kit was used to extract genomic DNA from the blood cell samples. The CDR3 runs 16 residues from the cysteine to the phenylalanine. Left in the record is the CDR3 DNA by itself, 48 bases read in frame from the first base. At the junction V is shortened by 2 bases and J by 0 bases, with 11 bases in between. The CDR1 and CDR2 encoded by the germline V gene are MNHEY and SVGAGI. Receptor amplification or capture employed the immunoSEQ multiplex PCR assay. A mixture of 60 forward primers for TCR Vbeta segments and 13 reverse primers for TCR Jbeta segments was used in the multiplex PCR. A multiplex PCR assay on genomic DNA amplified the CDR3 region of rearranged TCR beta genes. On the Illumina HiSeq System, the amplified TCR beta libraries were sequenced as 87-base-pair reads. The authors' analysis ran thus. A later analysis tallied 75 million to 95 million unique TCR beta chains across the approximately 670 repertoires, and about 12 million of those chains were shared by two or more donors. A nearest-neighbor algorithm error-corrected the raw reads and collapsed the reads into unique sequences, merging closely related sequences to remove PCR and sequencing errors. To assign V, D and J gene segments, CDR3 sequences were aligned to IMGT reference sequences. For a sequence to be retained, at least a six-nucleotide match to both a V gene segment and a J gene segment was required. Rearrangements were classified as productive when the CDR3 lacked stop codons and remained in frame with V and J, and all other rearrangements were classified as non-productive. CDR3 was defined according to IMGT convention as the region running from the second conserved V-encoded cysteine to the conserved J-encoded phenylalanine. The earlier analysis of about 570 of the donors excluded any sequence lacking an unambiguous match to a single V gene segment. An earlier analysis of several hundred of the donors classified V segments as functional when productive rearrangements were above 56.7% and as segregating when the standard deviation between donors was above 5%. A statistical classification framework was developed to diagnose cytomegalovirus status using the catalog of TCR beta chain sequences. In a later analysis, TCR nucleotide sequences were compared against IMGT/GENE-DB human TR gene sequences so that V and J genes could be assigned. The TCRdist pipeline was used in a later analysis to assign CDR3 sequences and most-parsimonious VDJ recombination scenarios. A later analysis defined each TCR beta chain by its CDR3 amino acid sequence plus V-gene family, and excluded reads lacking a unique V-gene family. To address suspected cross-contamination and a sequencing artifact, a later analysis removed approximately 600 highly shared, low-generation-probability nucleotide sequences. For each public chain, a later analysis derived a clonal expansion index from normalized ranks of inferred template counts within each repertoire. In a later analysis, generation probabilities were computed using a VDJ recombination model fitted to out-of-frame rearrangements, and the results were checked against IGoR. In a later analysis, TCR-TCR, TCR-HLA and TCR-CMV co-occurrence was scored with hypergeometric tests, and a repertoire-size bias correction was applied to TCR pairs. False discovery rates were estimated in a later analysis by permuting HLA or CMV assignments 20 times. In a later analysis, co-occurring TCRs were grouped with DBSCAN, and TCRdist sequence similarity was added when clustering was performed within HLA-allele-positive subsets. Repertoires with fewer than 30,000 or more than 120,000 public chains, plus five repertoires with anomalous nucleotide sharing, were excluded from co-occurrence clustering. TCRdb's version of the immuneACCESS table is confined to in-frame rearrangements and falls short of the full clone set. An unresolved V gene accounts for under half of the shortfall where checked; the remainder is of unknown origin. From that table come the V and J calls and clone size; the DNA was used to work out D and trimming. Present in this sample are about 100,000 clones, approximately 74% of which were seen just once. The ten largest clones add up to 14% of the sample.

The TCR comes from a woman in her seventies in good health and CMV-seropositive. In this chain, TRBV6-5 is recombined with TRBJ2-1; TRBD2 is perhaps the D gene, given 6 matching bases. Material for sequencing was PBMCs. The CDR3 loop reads CASSYTGLSSYNEQFF. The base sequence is TGTGCCAGCAGTTACACGGGACTTAGCTCCTACAATGAGCAGTTCTTC.